These 32 T cell receptor beta chains were all obtained from the same sample, sequenced in a study of blood T cells in healthy people across ages. For the second PCR, which ran for about 6 to 11 cycles, a sample-barcoded 5' primer and a J-beta primer mix were used. TCRdb reprocessed the 5' RACE reads with MiXCR, giving one entry per CDR3 protein. The repertoire holds 1,100,000 or so distinct CDR3 sequences, with 45% as singletons. Material: blood. The receptors come from an older woman in good health.

V is TRBV5-1 and J is TRBJ1-1, with 7 bases lining up with TRBD1. Germline V gene lookup returns CDR1 SGHRS and CDR2 YFSETQ. The CDR3 is 15 amino acids. V lost 0 bases to trimming and J lost 6 bases; unmatched junction nucleotides: 8. The CDR3 reads CASSLEEGAMSEAFF. CDR3 DNA sequence: TGCGCCAGCAGCTTGGAAGAGGGGGCTATGTCTGAAGCTTTCTTT.

V is TRBV4-1 and J is TRBJ2-3, with D tentatively TRBD2 (6 bases). Trimming stripped 2 bases from V and 4 bases from J, with 13 bases between. The CDR3 has 15 amino acids. Germline V gives CDR1 MGHRA, CDR2 YSYEKL. The chain's CDR3 is CASSQIGSGADTQYF. The CDR3 DNA sequence: TGCGCCAGCAGCCAAATCGGGAGTGGCGCAGATACGCAGTATTTT.

This clonotype has a handful of counts. This chain connects TRBV29-1 to TRBJ2-4, with 8 bases fitting TRBD2. The CDR3 length is 14 residues. Germline CDR1 and CDR2: SQVTM and ANQGSEA. The ends lost 7 bases at V and 7 bases at J; junction bases unmatched: 12. CDR3 bases: TGCAGCGCTATTCCGGGGGGGGGCTGGAACATTCAGTACTTC. Translated, it gives CSAIPGGGWNIQYF. The variable domain in full, with the rest retrieved from reference TRBV29-1 and TRBJ2-4, is SAVISQKPSRDICQRGTSLTIQCQVDSQVTMMFWYRQQPGQSLTLIATANQGSEATYESGFVIDKFPISRPNLTFSTLTVSNMSPEDSSIYLCSAIPGGGWNIQYFGAGTRLSVL.

This clonotype was recorded many times. The genes are TRBV28 and TRBJ2-1; D is ambiguous. The CDR3 runs 15 residues. Germline values: CDR1 MDHEN, CDR2 SYDVKM. Deletions cut 5 bases from V and 3 bases from J, with 14 bases between. The CDR3 loop is CASSPPLGIYNEQFF. The CDR3 coding sequence is TGTGCCAGCAGTCCTCCCCTGGGTATCTACAATGAGCAGTTCTTC.

There are a few counts of this clonotype. The rearrangement uses TRBV25-1 and TRBJ1-6, with 8 positions matching TRBD1. CDR1 is MGHDK, CDR2 SYGVNS, per germline. Germline trimming cut 6 bases from V and 10 bases from J; bases unmatched to any gene: 5. The CDR3 runs 13 residues. The CDR3 loop is CASRGTGGSPLHF. For the CDR3, the DNA is TGTGCCAGCAGGGGGACAGGTGGCTCACCCCTCCACTTT.

The chain uses TRBV2 and TRBJ2-5, with D possibly TRBD1 on 6 matching bases. The DNA end favors TRBJ2-7, so the J call may be wrong. The CDR3 spans 13 residues. Germline V gene sequence: CDR1 SNHLY, CDR2 FYNNEI. CDR3: CASHNPTGTEQYF. The CDR3, as DNA: TGTGCCAGCCACAACCCCACAGGGACCGAGCAGTACTTC.

The chain joins TRBV24-1 to TRBJ2-7; D gene unclear. The V gene's germline CDR1 is KGHDR and CDR2 SFDVKD. Trimming removed 0 bases from V and 7 bases from J, with 12 bases in between. The CDR3 loop spans 14 amino acids. The CDR3 DNA follows: TGTGCCACCAGTGATTTGGGAAGCAACAATGAGCAGTACTTC. Its translation: CATSDLGSNNEQYF.

CDR3 sequence: CASRGDGPGPQYF. The CDR3 DNA reads as TGTGCCAGCAGGGGGGATGGCCCCGGGCCCCAGTACTTC. The V and J genes are TRBV9 and TRBJ2-4; D might be TRBD1 or TRBD2, each matching 5 bases. The ends were cut back, 5 bases at V and 13 bases at J, with 19 bases in the middle. This CDR3 is 13 amino acids long. Germline CDR1 SGDLS, CDR2 YYNGEE.

DNA of the CDR3: TGTGCCAGCAGATACGCCGGAGTTAATGAGCAGTTCTTC. Translation: CASRYAGVNEQFF. The chain uses TRBV5-6 and TRBJ2-1; no reliable D call. The V and J ends lost 5 bases and 7 bases respectively, with 13 bases between them. The CDR3 is made up of 13 amino acids. CDR1 and CDR2 from the germline V gene are SGHDT and YYEEEE.

This clonotype was recorded once. This may arise from a read error, as a much more abundant clone is one base away. The gene calls are TRBV12-3 or TRBV12-4 and TRBJ2-1; 8 bases are shared with TRBD2. Trimming removed 6 bases from V and 3 bases from J; junction bases left unmatched: 7. The CDR3 extends over 15 amino acids. The CDR3: CASSPPGTSYNEQFF. The CDR3 DNA sequence: TGTGCCAGCAGCCCCCCCGGGACTAGCTACAATGAGCAGTTCTTC.

V and J are TRBV20-1 and TRBJ2-4; D is tentatively TRBD1 or TRBD2 (6 bases each). V dropped 0 bases and J dropped 8 bases, with 17 bases sitting between them. The CDR3 has 15 amino acids. Germline lookup yields CDR1 DFQATT and CDR2 SNEGSKA (reference sequence). This CDR3 is CSARDRGHDGDIQYF. The CDR3 DNA sequence: TGCAGTGCTAGAGATCGGGGGCACGACGGGGACATTCAGTACTTC.

This clonotype was counted only a few times. Relative to the germline gene, one junction end is altered; a read error may explain this. This chain links TRBV6-5 with TRBJ2-7, with D unresolved. CDR1 is MNHEY and CDR2 is SVGAGI in the germline V gene. The CDR3 contains 13 residues. The CDR3 spells CTSSTDEWDEQYF. The DNA of the CDR3 is TGTACCAGCAGTACGGACGAGTGGGACGAGCAGTACTTC.

The chain carries TRBV5-1 and TRBJ2-7; possible D gene TRBD1, 5 bases. The length of the CDR3 is 18 residues. The V gene lost 0 bases and the J gene lost 1 base, with 20 bases spanning the gap. Per germline, CDR1 SGHRS and CDR2 YFSETQ. CDR3 nucleotides: TGCGCCAGCAGCTTGGAGAAAACGACAGCCGGTTGGTCCTACGAGCAGTACTTC. It is translated as CASSLEKTTAGWSYEQYF.

The table lists this clonotype with a few counts. The chain combines TRBV6-5 with TRBJ1-2, with 10 bases that match TRBD1. The CDR3 contains 16 residues. The germline V gene has CDR1 MNHEY and CDR2 SVGAGI. V dropped 5 bases and J dropped 4; count of bases not matched to a gene: 10. The CDR3 spells CASSPPRTGGVYGYTF. CDR3 in DNA: TGTGCCAGCAGTCCCCCCCGGACAGGGGGGGTCTATGGCTACACCTTC.

The chain uses TRBV7-9 and TRBJ1-5; TRBD1 might be the D (5 bases). The CDR3 totals 15 residues. Trimming shortened V by 3 bases and J by 4 bases, and 13 bases separated the two germline ends. CDR1 is SEHNR, CDR2 FQNEAQ, per germline (reference sequence). CDR3 coding DNA: TGTGCCAGCAGCTTGGGGGGGTTCCCTAATCAGCCCCAGCATTTT. Amino acids: CASSLGGFPNQPQHF.

The CDR3 here is CASRPSGSSDTQYF. The CDR3 DNA reads TGTGCCAGCAGGCCTAGCGGGAGTTCAGATACGCAGTATTTT. The chain combines TRBV11-2 with TRBJ2-3; 10 bases agree with TRBD2. Losses at the gene ends were 6 bases for V and 4 bases for J; bases not matched to a gene: 4. The CDR3 is 14 amino acids. Per germline, CDR1 SGHAT and CDR2 FQNNGV.

The CDR3 DNA is TGTGCCAGCAGCTTTGGGGTAGCGCTTTACAATGAGCAGTTCTTC. Residues: CASSFGVALYNEQFF. J is TRBJ2-1 and V is TRBV11-2; D possibly corresponds to TRBD2 (5 bases). CDR3 size: 15 residues. V was shortened by 3 bases and J by 4 bases, with 13 bases between the two germline ends. The germline CDR1 and CDR2 sequences are SGHAT and FQNNGV.

The chain combines TRBV12-3 or TRBV12-4 with TRBJ2-1; 11 bases match TRBD2. This CDR3 is built from 15 residues. V dropped 5 bases and J dropped 7; count of bases not matched to a gene: 7. For the CDR3, the DNA is TGTGCCAGCAGTCTTACCGGGACTAGCGGAAATGAGCAGTTCTTC. The encoded protein is CASSLTGTSGNEQFF.

The sample holds a few counts of this clonotype. The V call is TRBV10-2, the J call TRBJ2-7, with 8 bases that match TRBD1. In germline, CDR1 is WSHSY, CDR2 SAAADI. J was trimmed by 3 bases and V by 7 bases; bases with no gene match: 5. This CDR3 has 13 residues. Written as DNA, the CDR3 is TGCGCCAGCACGTCGGACAGGGACTACGAGCAGTACTTC. As protein: CASTSDRDYEQYF.

The chain is built from TRBV20-1 and TRBJ2-3, with a tentative D call TRBD2 (6 bases). CDR1 and CDR2 from the germline V gene are DFQATT and SNEGSKA (reference sequence). V dropped 5 bases and J dropped 0 bases, with 9 bases sitting between them. This CDR3 has 13 amino acids. Written as DNA, the CDR3 is TGCAGTGCTGAGGGGACTAGCACAGATACGCAGTATTTT. This sequence encodes CSAEGTSTDTQYF.

V usage is TRBV7-9 and J usage is TRBJ2-5, with 9 bases lining up with TRBD1. Germline CDR1 is SEHNR and CDR2 is FQNEAQ (reference sequence). The CDR3 spans 18 residues. With 5 bases clipped from V and 3 bases from J, the junction kept 16 bases outside the gene matches. The CDR3 DNA sequence: TGTGCCAGCAGCCCCCCGATGAAACAGGGGGCGAGAGAAGAGACCCAGTACTTC. Its protein is CASSPPMKQGAREETQYF.

The chain recombines TRBV7-2 with TRBJ2-1; D is undetermined. The V end lost 1 base, the J end lost 7 bases, and 17 bases lay between the germline ends. The CDR3 runs to 16 residues. Germline CDR1 is SGHTA and CDR2 is FQGNSA. This chain's CDR3 is CASSLVRAVLGNEQFF. As DNA, the CDR3 is TGTGCCAGCAGCTTAGTGCGCGCCGTGTTGGGGAATGAGCAGTTCTTC.

In its sample, this clonotype was seen many times. The chain recombines TRBV20-1 with TRBJ2-5, with 12 bases lining up with TRBD2. The CDR3 contains 14 residues. V shed 5 bases and J 5 bases; nucleotides not matched to a gene: 6. Germline CDR1 DFQATT, CDR2 SNEGSKA (reference sequence). The CDR3 loop is CSAYPGLAGETQYF. The CDR3 coding sequence is TGCAGTGCTTACCCGGGACTAGCGGGTGAGACCCAGTACTTC.

This clonotype was counted between two and nine times. The rearrangement joins TRBV7-2 to TRBJ2-5; D possibly uses TRBD1 or TRBD2 (5 bases each). The CDR3 sequence is 16 residues long. Trimming took off 5 bases at V and 5 bases at J, with 21 bases between the two ends. Germline V gene data show CDR1 as SGHTA and CDR2 as FQGNSA. This CDR3 reads CASSGRGTQGAETQYF. CDR3 bases: TGTGCCAGCAGCGGTAGAGGGACCCAGGGAGCCGAGACCCAGTACTTC.

This clonotype was recorded a few times. This rearrangement joins TRBV29-1 to TRBJ2-1; D call uncertain. The CDR3 loop spans 13 amino acids. Germline V CDR1 and CDR2: SQVTM, ANQGSEA. V dropped 7 bases and J dropped 9 bases, with 19 bases sitting between them. CDR3 coding DNA: TGCAGCGCCCAGTTGATCCTTGGGATTGAGCAGTTCTTC. Protein sequence: CSAQLILGIEQFF.

This chain joins TRBV13 and TRBJ2-3, with 8 bases that match TRBD2. Germline-derived CDR1 and CDR2 are PRHDT and FYEKMQ (reference sequence). The CDR3 sequence is 16 residues long. Trimming at V came to 1 base and at J to 6 bases, leaving 9 bases not matched to a gene. CDR3 amino acids: CASSLDGRASTDTQYF. The CDR3 nucleotides read TGTGCCAGCAGCTTAGACGGGAGGGCTTCTACGGATACGCAGTATTTT.

The CDR3 nucleotides are TGTGCCAGCAGCTCAAAGTGGGCTCAAGGGAGGCCTTCCGGGGGCTACACCTTC. Its translation: CASSSKWAQGRPSGGYTF. The chain uses TRBV21-1 and TRBJ1-2. TRBV21-1 is a pseudogene segment. The CDR3 spans 18 residues.

This clonotype was found once. The chain combines TRBV9 with TRBJ2-1; D not certain. V dropped 4 bases and J dropped 0 bases, with 14 bases sitting between them. The CDR3 is 16 residues long. Germline V lookup: CDR1 SGDLS, CDR2 YYNGEE. CDR3 nucleotides: TGTGCCAGCAGCTCCGACCTCTTTGGCTCCTACAATGAGCAGTTCTTC. It is translated as CASSSDLFGSYNEQFF.

The gene calls are TRBV18 and TRBJ2-7; possibly TRBD2 for D (6 bases). Germline V gene sequence: CDR1 KGHSH, CDR2 LQKENI. The ends were cut back, 1 base at V and 7 bases at J, with 14 bases in the middle. The CDR3 has 14 amino acids. In nucleotides, the CDR3 is TGTGCCAGCTCACCACTGGAGAAGGGAGGAGAGCAGTACTTC. Amino acids: CASSPLEKGGEQYF.

The chain recombines TRBV28 with TRBJ2-7, with 7 bases aligning to TRBD1. J was trimmed by 12 bases and V by 6 bases; bases with no gene match: 11. The CDR3 consists of 12 residues. CDR1 and CDR2 from the germline V gene are MDHEN and SYDVKM. The DNA of the CDR3 is TGTGCCAGCAGCACGACAGGGCAAGGTCTGTACTTC. It yields the protein CASSTTGQGLYF.

In this sample, this clonotype turned up a few times. Here the CDR3 reads CSVEARRRTSWGTDTQYF. CDR3 in DNA: TGCAGCGTTGAAGCCCGACGTCGGACTAGTTGGGGTACGGATACGCAGTATTTT. The chain couples TRBV29-1 to TRBJ2-3; 7 bases match TRBD2. The CDR3 length is 18 residues. Trimming at V came to 1 base and at J to 6 bases, leaving 19 bases not matched to a gene. Germline assignment: CDR1 SQVTM and CDR2 ANQGSEA.

This clonotype has a handful of counts. The rearrangement joins TRBV28 to TRBJ2-7, with 8 bases aligning to TRBD2. V was clipped by 6 bases and J by 2 bases; unmatched bases: 12. This CDR3 has 16 residues. Germline CDR1 reads MDHEN; CDR2 reads SYDVKM. As DNA, the CDR3 is TGTGCCAGCAGCGGTGTCGGGGGGGCGTCGCCCTACGAGCAGTACTTC. Its translation: CASSGVGGASPYEQYF.